A selection of T cell receptor beta chains follows, all from one sample in a study of T cells in Graves' hyperthyroidism and ophthalmopathy. TCRdb reprocessed the multiplex PCR reads via MiXCR and lists one record per CDR3 protein. Of more than 50,000 distinct CDR3 sequences listed, around 50% are singletons. Sequencing was done on a sample of blood. All receptors come from a woman between 55 and 75 years old with Graves' ophthalmopathy. The CDR3 runs from the conserved cysteine through the conserved F or W. The D gene is left open where the match is weak. Not all rows give a size; the values are once, few, many and, for expanded clones, a class.

CSVEAGTTGEQYF	TGCAGCGTTGAAGCGGGGACAACGGGGGAGCAGTACTTC	TRBV29-1	TRBJ2-7	.	.
CASTTRWGGGFTGELFF	TGTGCCAGCACCACCCGTTGGGGGGGGGGTTTCACCGGGGAGCTGTTTTTT	TRBV28	TRBJ2-2	few	TRBD2
CSAQERAKNIQYF	TGCAGTGCCCAGGAAAGGGCCAAAAACATTCAGTACTTC	TRBV20-1	TRBJ2-4	many	.
CASSRDSDGDSPLHF	TGCGCCAGCAGCCGTGACAGCGATGGGGATTCACCCCTCCACTTT	TRBV5-1	TRBJ1-6	many	.
CSARGGPEAFF	TGCAGTGCTAGAGGAGGGCCTGAAGCTTTCTTT	TRBV20-1	TRBJ1-1	many	.
CASSLWGDGNTIYF	TGTGCCAGCAGCTTATGGGGGGATGGAAACACCATATATTTT	TRBV7-9	TRBJ1-3	many	.
CATREPTNEKLFF	TGTGCCACCAGGGAACCAACTAATGAAAAACTGTTTTTT	TRBV28	TRBJ1-4	many	.
CASSLARGGYEQYF	TGTGCCAGCAGCTTAGCGCGGGGTGGATACGAGCAGTACTTC	TRBV7-2	TRBJ2-7	.	.
CATSRDLGGNLGQQYF	TGTGCCACCAGCAGAGATCTCGGGGGAAACCTGGGACAGCAGTACTTC	TRBV15	TRBJ2-7	many	.
CASSLSTGFYEQYF	TGCGCCAGCAGCTTGTCGACAGGGTTCTACGAGCAGTACTTC	TRBV5-1	TRBJ2-7	many	TRBD1
CSAGGLVDGYTF	TGCAGTGCCGGCGGGTTAGTCGATGGCTACACCTTC	TRBV20-1	TRBJ1-2	.	.
CAIAGTSGLLNEQFF	TGTGCCATCGCCGGGACTAGCGGGCTCCTCAATGAGCAGTTCTTC	TRBV10-3	TRBJ2-1	.	TRBD2
CASSLSGQESNGYTF	TGCGCCAGCAGCTTATCCGGACAGGAAAGTAATGGTTACACCTTC	TRBV7-9	TRBJ1-2	.	TRBD1
CASSFGLAGNTF	TGTGCCAGCAGCTTCGGACTAGCGGGGAACACCTTC	TRBV11-2	TRBJ1-2	.	.
CASQADGANVLTF	TGTGCCAGCCAGGCAGATGGGGCCAACGTCCTGACTTTC	TRBV7-3	TRBJ2-6	.	.
CSFRDSNTGELFF	TGCAGCTTCCGGGACAGTAACACCGGGGAGCTGTTTTTT	TRBV29-1	TRBJ2-2	many	TRBD1
CASSESVAGEHEQFF	TGTGCCAGCAGTGAATCCGTAGCAGGGGAGCATGAGCAGTTCTTC	TRBV25-1	TRBJ2-1	medium-sized	.
CASSAGSYNSPLHF	TGCGCCAGCAGCGCAGGCTCCTATAATTCACCCCTCCACTTT	TRBV5-1	TRBJ1-6	many	.
CASSLRLGGGTDTQYF	TGTGCCAGCAGCTTACGTCTCGGCGGTGGCACAGATACGCAGTATTTT	TRBV11-2	TRBJ2-3	many	.
CASSLGGTGLGTEAFF	TGTGCCAGCAGCTTAGGAGGGACAGGGCTAGGCACTGAAGCTTTCTTT	TRBV7-9	TRBJ1-1	once	TRBD1
CASSQAWGTNGKLFF	TGTGCCAGCAGCCAAGCCTGGGGAACTAATGGAAAGCTGTTTTTT	TRBV4-2	TRBJ1-4	.	.
CASSSSPTGAVGNQPQHF	TGTGCCAGCAGTTCCTCCCCGACAGGGGCGGTTGGGAATCAGCCCCAGCATTTT	TRBV28	TRBJ1-5	.	TRBD1
CASSQDYSGNERFF	TGTGCCAGCAGCCAAGATTACTCGGGCAATGAGCGGTTCTTC	TRBV4-2	TRBJ2-1	.	.
CSAPSGREGDTQYF	TGCAGTGCCCCTAGCGGGAGAGAGGGAGATACGCAGTATTTT	TRBV20-1	TRBJ2-3	medium-sized	TRBD2
CASTSDGEGRETQYF	TGTGCCAGCACCTCTGACGGGGAGGGCCGAGAGACCCAGTACTTC	TRBV28	TRBJ2-5	many	TRBD2
CASNRDRAYEQYF	TGTGCCAGCAACCGGGACAGGGCCTACGAGCAGTACTTC	TRBV7-8	TRBJ2-7	.	TRBD1
CAISQRTGCEETQYF	TGTGCCATCAGCCAACGGACAGGGTGTGAAGAGACCCAGTACTTC	TRBV7-9	TRBJ2-5	.	TRBD1
CATSESSGSSYEQYF	TGTGCCACCAGTGAGTCCAGCGGGAGCTCCTACGAGCAGTACTTC	TRBV24-1	TRBJ2-7	once	TRBD2
CSALGTSGRYEQYF	TGCAGTGCACTCGGGACTAGCGGGAGGTACGAGCAGTACTTC	TRBV20-1	TRBJ2-7	.	TRBD2
CSAREDPAALHF	TGCAGTGCTAGAGAAGACCCGGCCGCCCTCCACTTT	TRBV20-1	TRBJ1-6	medium-sized	.
CASSQVQGTETQYF	TGTGCCAGCAGCCAGGTACAGGGTACCGAGACCCAGTACTTC	TRBV3-1	TRBJ2-5	.	.
CASSSAGGPGTGELFF	TGCGCCAGCAGCTCCGCAGGGGGCCCGGGCACCGGGGAGCTGTTTTTT	TRBV5-1	TRBJ2-2	many	TRBD1
CASSEAQVKNIQYF	TGTGCCAGCAGTGAAGCACAAGTCAAAAACATTCAGTACTTC	TRBV2	TRBJ2-4	.	.
CASTKRDRGTDTQYF	TGTGCCAGCACCAAAAGGGACAGGGGAACAGATACGCAGTATTTT	TRBV6-2/TRBV6-3	TRBJ2-3	many	TRBD1
CASSQRQVATNEKLFF	TGTGCCAGCAGCCAAAGGCAGGTTGCAACTAATGAAAAACTGTTTTTT	TRBV3-1	TRBJ1-4	many	.